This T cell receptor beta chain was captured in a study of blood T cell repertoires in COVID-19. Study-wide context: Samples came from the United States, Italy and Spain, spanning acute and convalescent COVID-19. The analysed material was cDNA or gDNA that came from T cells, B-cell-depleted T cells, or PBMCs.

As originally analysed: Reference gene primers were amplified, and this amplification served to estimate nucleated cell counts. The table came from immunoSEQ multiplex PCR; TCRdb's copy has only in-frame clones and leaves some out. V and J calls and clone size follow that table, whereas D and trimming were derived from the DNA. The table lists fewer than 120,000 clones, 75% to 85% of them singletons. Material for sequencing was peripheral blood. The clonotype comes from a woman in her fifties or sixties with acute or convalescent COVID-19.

The CDR3 reads CASTRSASPGNTIYF. The CDR3 nucleotides are TGTGCCAGCACTAGGTCGGCGTCCCCTGGAAACACCATATATTTT. This rearrangement joins TRBV6-5 to TRBJ1-3; D not resolved. CDR1 is MNHEY and CDR2 is SVGAGI in the germline V gene. The CDR3 is 15 residues long. With 7 bases removed from V and 2 bases from J, the gap between germline ends came to 15 bases.